One sample yielded the 8 T cell receptor beta chains listed below, sequenced in a study of blood T cell repertoires in COVID-19. The method was immunoSEQ multiplex PCR; TCRdb's version includes in-frame clones alone and lacks a portion of them. The table lists about 270,000 clones, roughly 85% of them singletons, with 3.1% in the top ten. The sample comprised peripheral blood. The receptors here all came from a woman under 30 with acute or convalescent COVID-19.

V usage is TRBV20-1 and J usage is TRBJ2-1, with TRBD2 matching over 12 bases. The CDR3 sequence is 14 residues long. Germline V CDR1 and CDR2: DFQATT, SNEGSKA (reference sequence). V was clipped by 3 bases and J by 9 bases; unmatched bases: 6. The chain's CDR3 is CSASLAGGPIEQFF. DNA for the CDR3: TGCAGTGCTAGTCTAGCGGGAGGGCCGATTGAGCAGTTCTTC.

J is TRBJ2-7 and V is TRBV4-3; D remains ambiguous. Germline CDR1 and CDR2: LGHNA and YSLEER. This CDR3 is 16 amino acids long. Trimming shortened V by 1 base and J by 3 bases, and 16 bases separated the two germline ends. This CDR3 reads CASSQGFEAGSYEQYF. CDR3 sequence (DNA): TGCGCCAGCAGCCAAGGGTTTGAGGCCGGAAGCTACGAGCAGTACTTC.

The chain uses TRBV28 and TRBJ2-7; D possibly corresponds to TRBD2 (6 bases). The V end lost 5 bases, the J end lost 6 bases, and 17 bases lay between the germline ends. CDR3 length: 14 residues. Germline V gene data show CDR1 as MDHEN and CDR2 as SYDVKM. The DNA for the CDR3 is TGTGCCAGCAGTATTCCGGGGGAGCTGTCCGAGCAGTACTTC. Its protein is CASSIPGELSEQYF. Supplemented by reference TRBV28 and TRBJ2-7, the full variable domain reads DVKVTQSSRYLVKRTGEKVFLECVQDMDHENMFWYRQDPGLGLRLIYFSYDVKMKEKGDIPEGYSVSREKKERFSLILESASTNQTSMYLCASSIPGELSEQYFGPGTRLTVT.

This sequence joins TRBV6-2 or TRBV6-3 and TRBJ2-3; D is possibly TRBD2 (7 bases). The CDR3 is 16 residues long. Trimming left V 2 bases short and J 4 bases short, with 16 bases between. Germline V gene lookup returns CDR1 MNHEY and CDR2 SVGEGT. The CDR3, as DNA: TGTGCCAGCAGTTACAACGGGGGGCGAAGGGCAGATACGCAGTATTTT. Residues: CASSYNGGRRADTQYF.

V gene TRBV6-2 or TRBV6-3 combines with J gene TRBJ2-1, with TRBD2 as a possible D gene (6 bases). CDR1 and CDR2 (germline): MNHEY, SVGEGT. V lost 5 bases to trimming and J lost 8 bases, with 16 bases between them. The CDR3 is 14 amino acids. CDR3 sequence reads: CASSQKGGWHEQFF. CDR3 DNA: TGTGCCAGCAGTCAAAAGGGAGGTTGGCATGAGCAGTTCTTC.

V usage is TRBV6-5 and J usage is TRBJ2-7; 12 bases are shared with TRBD2. Germline CDR1 reads MNHEY; CDR2 reads SVGAGI. CDR3 length: 14 amino acids. Unmatched junction bases numbered 7, after V lost 6 bases and J lost 7 bases. The CDR3 here is CASRTRTSGKEQYF. CDR3 coding DNA: TGTGCCAGCAGAACCCGGACTAGCGGGAAAGAGCAGTACTTC.

Comments on this clone: This CDR3 is also generated by other DNA sequences in the sample. The chain has TRBV19 and TRBJ2-1; 7 bases are a match to TRBD2. The CDR3 is made up of 14 amino acids. Per the germline V gene, CDR1 is LNHDA and CDR2 is SQIVND (reference sequence). Trimming removed 3 bases from V and 2 bases from J; junction bases left unmatched: 1. Written as DNA, the CDR3 is TGTGCCAGTAGTATCAGCGGGACCTACAATGAGCAGTTCTTC. This translates into CASSISGTYNEQFF.

The V gene is TRBV6-2 or TRBV6-3, the J gene TRBJ2-3, with a possible D match to TRBD2 (6 bases). This CDR3 has 15 amino acids. V lost 2 bases, J lost 6 bases, and 15 bases lay in between. Germline V gene data show CDR1 as MNHEY and CDR2 as SVGEGT. The CDR3 DNA sequence: TGTGCCAGCAGTTACGGCGGGCTAGCGTTGGATACGCAGTATTTT. It codes for CASSYGGLALDTQYF.